The 26 T cell receptor beta chains below come from one sample, sequenced in a study of cytomegalovirus exposure and HLA in healthy donors (dated by TCRdb to the late 2010s). Library preparation employed the immunoSEQ multiplex PCR assay. For the multiplex PCR, a mixture combining 60 forward primers for TCR Vbeta segments and 13 reverse primers for TCR Jbeta segments was used. TCRdb took over this immuneACCESS table, retaining in-frame rearrangements with V and J assigned. Such tables are incomplete; in checked studies, under half of the missing clones stem from an unresolved V gene, and the remainder is unexplained. The table for this sample lists about 86,000 clones; roughly three quarters of them were counted only once. The ten largest clones add up to over 12% of the sample. The sequenced sample was PBMCs. The source of these receptors is a woman between 35 and 50 years old in good health and CMV-seropositive.

The V gene is TRBV16, the J gene TRBJ2-7; D is possibly TRBD1 (6 bases). Trimming cost V 1 base and J 3 bases, with 10 bases left between them. Looked up from germline, CDR1 is KGHSY and CDR2 is FQNENV. The CDR3 is 14 amino acids. The CDR3 loop reads CASSQYQDSYEQYF. CDR3 nucleotide sequence: TGTGCCAGCAGCCAATATCAGGACAGCTACGAGCAGTACTTC.

The CDR3: CASSLVQGSAGELFF. The CDR3 nucleotides are TGCGCCAGCAGCTTGGTCCAGGGTTCTGCCGGGGAGCTGTTTTTT. The chain employs TRBV5-1 and TRBJ2-2; perhaps TRBD1 as D (5 bases). Trimming took 0 bases from V and 6 from J, leaving 12 bases between them. The germline V gene encodes CDR1 SGHRS and CDR2 YFSETQ. CDR3 length: 15 amino acids.

This clone was detected only a few times. The genes are TRBV28 and TRBJ1-1, with unresolved D. CDR1 and CDR2 (germline): MDHEN, SYDVKM. The CDR3 is 12 amino acids. V gave up 5 bases and J gave up 7 bases, with 11 bases separating them. CDR3 protein: CASSPLPGEAFF. In DNA form, the CDR3 reads TGTGCCAGCAGTCCCCTGCCAGGTGAAGCTTTCTTT. The variable domain in full, with the rest retrieved from reference TRBV28 and TRBJ1-1, is DVKVTQSSRYLVKRTGEKVFLECVQDMDHENMFWYRQDPGLGLRLIYFSYDVKMKEKGDIPEGYSVSREKKERFSLILESASTNQTSMYLCASSPLPGEAFFGQGTRLTVV.

Here the CDR3 reads CASSQGLETQYF. CDR3 DNA: TGTGCCAGCAGCCAGGGGTTAGAGACCCAGTACTTC. V usage is TRBV11-1 and J usage is TRBJ2-5; D is possibly TRBD1 (6 bases). V gave up 5 bases and J gave up 4 bases, with 8 bases separating them. The CDR3 contains 12 residues. In germline, CDR1 is SGHAT, CDR2 FQDESV (reference sequence). The whole variable domain, filled in from reference TRBV11-1 and TRBJ2-5, reads EAEVAQSPRYKITEKSQAVAFWCDPISGHATLYWYRQILGQGPELLVQFQDESVVDDSQLPKDRFSAERLKGVDSTLKIQPAELGDSAMYLCASSQGLETQYFGPGTRLLVL.

The chain uses TRBV19 and TRBJ2-5; D remains unclear. Germline lookup yields CDR1 LNHDA and CDR2 SQIVND (reference sequence). The CDR3 has 13 residues. Trimming stripped 7 bases from V and 5 bases from J, with 14 bases between. The CDR3 region has the DNA TGTGCCAGTACCCGTGGAGCTTCGGAGACCCAGTACTTC. Protein product: CASTRGASETQYF.

The V and J genes are TRBV18 and TRBJ1-5; tentatively, D is TRBD1 (5 bases). V lost 4 bases and J lost 4, with 5 bases in between. The CDR3 is 12 amino acids. The V gene's germline CDR1 is KGHSH and CDR2 LQKENI. Written as DNA, the CDR3 is TGTGCCAGCTCACAGGGGAATCAGCCCCAGCATTTT. It translates to CASSQGNQPQHF.

The chain has TRBV5-6 and TRBJ2-7, with 7 bases fitting TRBD1. J was trimmed by 0 bases and V by 2 bases; bases with no gene match: 5. The CDR3 extends over 15 amino acids. The germline V gene has CDR1 SGHDT and CDR2 YYEEEE. The CDR3 region has the DNA TGTGCCAGCAGCTTACCGGGACAGATCTCCTACGAGCAGTACTTC. Translated, it gives CASSLPGQISYEQYF.

The chain has TRBV29-1 and TRBJ2-4; D is possibly TRBD2 (5 bases). This CDR3 region has 15 residues. The germline V and J ends were trimmed by 4 bases and 0 bases, with 13 bases remaining between them. The V gene's germline CDR1 is SQVTM and CDR2 ANQGSEA. CDR3 coding DNA: TGCAGCGTTGCCACAGAGGGCCGAGCCAAAAACATTCAGTACTTC. It encodes CSVATEGRAKNIQYF.

The chain carries TRBV19 and TRBJ1-2; D may be TRBD1 (6 bases). The CDR3 has 14 amino acids. V dropped 0 bases and J dropped 7 bases, with 12 bases sitting between them. The germline V gene encodes CDR1 LNHDA and CDR2 SQIVND (reference sequence). CDR3 coding DNA: TGTGCCAGTAGTATAGAGGGGACAAGGAGTGGCTACACCTTC. Amino acids: CASSIEGTRSGYTF.

The CDR3 is CASFMGQAPSKQYF. The CDR3 DNA sequence: TGTGCCAGCTTTATGGGACAGGCCCCCAGCAAGCAGTACTTC. This rearrangement joins TRBV18 to TRBJ2-7, with 8 bases fitting TRBD1. This CDR3 is 14 amino acids long. J was trimmed by 8 bases and V by 7 bases; bases with no gene match: 13. Germline CDR1 KGHSH, CDR2 LQKENI.

The chain links TRBV28 to TRBJ2-7; 7 bases map to TRBD1. The junction had 14 bases not matched to a gene; V was cut back by 0 bases and J by 0 bases. Germline-derived CDR1 and CDR2 are MDHEN and SYDVKM. CDR3 length: 19 amino acids. CDR3: CASSLWVSPGQTSSYEQYF. In DNA form, the CDR3 reads TGTGCCAGCAGTTTATGGGTCTCTCCGGGACAGACGAGCTCCTACGAGCAGTACTTC.

The CDR3 DNA reads TGTGCTAGTGGTTTGCAGAGGGGGGAGACCCAGTACTTC. This codes for CASGLQRGETQYF. The chain links TRBV12-5 to TRBJ2-5; D perhaps matches TRBD1 (6 bases). Between the trimmed V and J ends, which lost 2 bases and 5 bases, there was a span of 9 bases. The CDR3 runs 13 residues. Germline CDR1 is LGHNT and CDR2 is FRNRAP.

This chain links TRBV30 with TRBJ1-2; a possible D gene is TRBD1 (6 bases). V was cut by 8 bases and J by 4 bases, with 23 bases left in between. The germline gives CDR1 GTSNPN, CDR2 SVGIG (reference sequence). CDR3 length: 15 residues. The CDR3 region is CARLRSGGSGYGYTF. CDR3 in DNA: TGTGCCCGATTAAGAAGCGGGGGCAGCGGCTATGGCTACACCTTC.

The rearrangement joins TRBV7-8 to TRBJ2-7, with TRBD2 as a possible D gene (5 bases). The CDR3 totals 15 residues. Between the trimmed V and J ends, which lost 5 bases and 0 bases, there was a span of 14 bases. The germline CDR1 and CDR2 sequences are SGHVS and FQNEAQ. The CDR3 bases are TGTGCCAGCAGCCCTCAGCGGATGAGCTCCTACGAGCAGTACTTC. Translation: CASSPQRMSSYEQYF.

This chain joins TRBV5-6 and TRBJ2-7; TRBD2 is a possible D gene (5 bases). The CDR3 is 15 residues long. V lost 6 bases, J lost 2 bases, and 18 bases lay in between. Per the germline V gene, CDR1 is SGHDT and CDR2 is YYEEEE. CDR3 region: CASNRGGWRPYEQYF. Written as DNA, the CDR3 is TGTGCCAGCAACCGGGGTGGGTGGCGACCCTACGAGCAGTACTTC.

The chain employs TRBV6-6 and TRBJ1-3, with D tentatively TRBD1 (5 bases). The CDR3 length is 15 residues. Germline values: CDR1 MNHNY, CDR2 SVGAGI (reference sequence). V was pared by 7 bases and J by 4 bases, with 17 bases between. The CDR3 nucleotides read TGTGCCAGCATCAGAGTCCTCTCAGGGGGAAACACCATATATTTT. It codes for CASIRVLSGGNTIYF.

V usage is TRBV2 and J usage is TRBJ2-7; no reliable D call. There are 14 residues in the CDR3. V was pared by 4 bases and J by 0 bases, with 10 bases between. Germline CDR1 SNHLY, CDR2 FYNNEI. Here the CDR3 DNA reads TGTGCCAGCAGTGGCAGAGGTTCCTCCTACGAGCAGTACTTC. Protein: CASSGRGSSYEQYF.

This clone came up once. Written as DNA, the CDR3 is TGTGCCAGCAGCGTACTCGGACTAGCGGGAGGGAATGAGCAGTTCTTC. Protein product: CASSVLGLAGGNEQFF. The rearrangement links TRBV9 to TRBJ2-1; TRBD2 matches 15 bases. V trimming: 1 base; J trimming: 7 bases; junction bases outside the gene matches: 3. The germline CDR1 and CDR2 sequences are SGDLS and YYNGEE. The length of the CDR3 is 16 residues.

The rearrangement joins TRBV7-8 to TRBJ2-7; 9 bases align to TRBD2. The CDR3 length is 15 residues. The trim removed 2 bases at V and 2 bases at J, leaving 4 bases unmatched. CDR1 is SGHVS and CDR2 is FQNEAQ in the germline V gene. The CDR3 DNA sequence: TGTGCCAGCAGCTTAAGTCTAGCGGGAACCTACGAGCAGTACTTC. This gives the protein CASSLSLAGTYEQYF.

This clone occurred a few times. The chain couples TRBV2 to TRBJ1-2; D might be TRBD1 (6 bases). The germline gives CDR1 SNHLY, CDR2 FYNNEI. The CDR3 spans 14 residues. The ends were cut back, 6 bases at V and 4 bases at J, with 15 bases in the middle. CDR3 bases: TGTGCCAGCAGCTTCGACAGGAACCTCTATGGCTACACCTTC. Encoded protein: CASSFDRNLYGYTF.

V is TRBV7-2 and J is TRBJ2-3; the match to TRBD2 covers 10 bases. Per germline, CDR1 SGHTA and CDR2 FQGNSA. This CDR3 is 16 amino acids long. The V segment lost 5 bases and the J segment 3 bases; nucleotides outside the gene matches: 8. CDR3 sequence (DNA): TGTGCCAGCAGCACAATTCCTAGCGGGGGTACAGATACGCAGTATTTT. It translates to CASSTIPSGGTDTQYF.

V gene TRBV6-6 combines with J gene TRBJ2-7, with 7 bases fitting TRBD1. CDR3 size: 14 residues. V was pared by 6 bases and J by 4 bases, with 9 bases of the junction left unmatched. Germline V gives CDR1 MNHNY, CDR2 SVGAGI (reference sequence). The CDR3 DNA follows: TGTGCCAGCAGGGGGACAGTTCCCCAGTACGAGCAGTACTTC. Translated, it gives CASRGTVPQYEQYF.

The genes are TRBV6-5 and TRBJ1-3; TRBD1 is a possible D gene (6 bases). V lost 5 bases to trimming and J lost 0 bases, with 8 bases between them. The CDR3 consists of 14 residues. CDR1 and CDR2 (germline): MNHEY, SVGAGI. In DNA form, the CDR3 reads TGTGCCAGCAGTACAGGGTTCTCTGGAAACACCATATATTTT. Its protein product is CASSTGFSGNTIYF.

A few counts support this clone. This sequence is one base from a far larger clone and is likely a read error. The chain recombines TRBV28 with TRBJ1-4; maybe TRBD1 (6 bases). Trimming cost V 7 bases and J 7 bases, with 19 bases left between them. Germline V CDR1 and CDR2: MDHEN, SYDVKM. The CDR3 contains 15 residues. The CDR3 spells CASTADWGLIEKLFF. CDR3 nucleotides: TGTGCCAGCACCGCCGACTGGGGGCTAATTGAAAAACTGTTTTTT.

This clone was counted between two and nine times. The chain recombines TRBV27 with TRBJ1-1; 9 positions agree with TRBD1. V was pared by 5 bases and J by 2 bases, with 9 bases of the junction left unmatched. Germline lookup yields CDR1 MNHEY and CDR2 SMNVEV (reference sequence). This CDR3 region has 16 residues. CDR3 in DNA: TGTGCCAGCAGTGCCCGGGACAGGGTATACAACACTGAAGCTTTCTTT. This translates into CASSARDRVYNTEAFF.

This clone was detected a few times. J is TRBJ2-5 and V is TRBV6-5; TRBD1 aligns across 7 bases. Matching the DNA end better, TRBJ2-7 makes the J call doubtful. CDR1 MNHEY and CDR2 SVGAGI come from the germline V gene. The CDR3 loop spans 15 amino acids. CDR3: CASSYSGRGNYEQYF. The CDR3 coding sequence is TGTGCCAGCAGTTACTCAGGCAGGGGGAACTACGAGCAGTACTTC.